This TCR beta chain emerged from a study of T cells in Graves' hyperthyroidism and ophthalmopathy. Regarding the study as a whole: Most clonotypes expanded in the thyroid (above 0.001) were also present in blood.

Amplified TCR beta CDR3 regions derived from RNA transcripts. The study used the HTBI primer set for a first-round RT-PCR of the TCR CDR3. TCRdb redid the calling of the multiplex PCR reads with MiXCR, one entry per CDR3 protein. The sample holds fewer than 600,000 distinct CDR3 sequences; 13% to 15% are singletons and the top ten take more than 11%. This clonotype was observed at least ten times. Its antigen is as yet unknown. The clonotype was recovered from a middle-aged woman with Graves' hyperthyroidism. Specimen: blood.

CDR3 in amino acids: CASSFHSGSPADTQYF. The CDR3 DNA reads TGTGCCAGCAGCTTTCATAGCGGGAGTCCGGCAGATACGCAGTATTTT. The J gene is TRBJ2-3, the V gene TRBV7-9; 9 bases align to TRBD2. The germline CDR1 and CDR2 sequences are SEHNR and FQNEAQ (reference sequence). V was clipped by 3 bases and J by 4 bases; unmatched bases: 8. CDR3 size: 16 residues.